The 28 T cell receptor beta chains below come from one sample, sequenced in a study of control samples from healthy donors and cancer patients. Libraries were prepared by immunoSEQ multiplex PCR; TCRdb keeps only in-frame clonotypes and omits some of them. The repertoire consists of 160,000 or so clones, with approximately 94% occurring once and the leading ten covering 8.5%. Sequencing was done on a sample of blood. These receptors were taken from a woman between 35 and 50 years old in good health.

V gene TRBV19 combines with J gene TRBJ1-1; D gene unclear. The CDR3 sequence is 15 residues long. The germline gives CDR1 LNHDA, CDR2 SQIVND (reference sequence). The germline V and J ends were trimmed by 5 bases and 3 bases, with 16 bases remaining between them. The CDR3 DNA is TGTGCCAGTAGTGTCGTCAACAGACCCTACACTGAAGCTTTCTTT. Translation: CASSVVNRPYTEAFF.

To note about this clone: Within the sample, other DNA sequences also encode this same CDR3. The V and J genes are TRBV4-3 and TRBJ1-3; D is undetermined. The CDR3 loop spans 12 amino acids. Germline lookup yields CDR1 LGHNA and CDR2 YSLEER. Between the trimmed V and J ends, which lost 0 bases and 4 bases, there was a span of 1 base. In nucleotides, the CDR3 is TGCGCCAGCAGCCAAGAGGGAAACACCATATATTTT. This sequence encodes CASSQEGNTIYF.

This chain's CDR3 is CASSGTGSSGYTF. As DNA, the CDR3 is TGTGCTAGCTCCGGGACAGGGAGTTCTGGCTACACCTTC. J is TRBJ1-2 and V is TRBV12-5; TRBD1 matches at 9 bases. V lost 9 bases and J lost 7; bases outside the gene matches: 9. This CDR3 has 13 amino acids. Looked up from germline, CDR1 is LGHNT and CDR2 is FRNRAP.

V is TRBV19 and J is TRBJ1-1; D ambiguous. CDR1 is LNHDA, CDR2 SQIVND, per germline (reference sequence). This CDR3 spans 15 amino acids. V shed 9 bases and J shed 2 bases, with 19 bases lying between them. This CDR3 is CASTSPGRYNTEAFF. The DNA of the CDR3 is TGTGCCAGCACCAGTCCCGGACGGTATAACACTGAAGCTTTCTTT.

The chain is built from TRBV21-1 and TRBJ1-1; TRBD1 is the table's D call and was not checked against the DNA. TRBV21-1 constitutes a pseudogene. The CDR3 is 14 amino acids. The CDR3 protein is CASSLAGGNTEAFF. In DNA form, the CDR3 reads TGTGCCAGCAGCCTAGCAGGGGGAAACACTGAAGCTTTCTTT.

This sequence joins TRBV9 and TRBJ2-3; D not resolved. Germline V gene data show CDR1 as SGDLS and CDR2 as YYNGEE. Between the trimmed V and J ends, which lost 3 bases and 3 bases, there was a span of 11 bases. The CDR3 sequence is 14 residues long. The CDR3 spells CASSEQVITDTQYF. For the CDR3, the DNA is TGTGCCAGCAGCGAGCAAGTGATTACAGATACGCAGTATTTT.

The chain couples TRBV4-3 to TRBJ2-7; 8 positions match TRBD1. V gave up 4 bases and J gave up 6 bases; unmatched junction bases: 14. Germline-derived CDR1 and CDR2 are LGHNA and YSLEER. The CDR3 runs 16 residues. The CDR3 spells CASSLAVGSTGAEQYF. CDR3 coding DNA: TGCGCCAGCAGCCTCGCCGTGGGCTCGACAGGGGCCGAGCAGTACTTC.

The chain is built from TRBV5-1 and TRBJ2-3; TRBD1 matches at 7 bases. The V segment lost 0 bases and the J segment 5 bases; nucleotides outside the gene matches: 9. The CDR3 sequence is 16 residues long. Germline V gene data show CDR1 as SGHRS and CDR2 as YFSETQ. CDR3 in DNA: TGCGCCAGCAGCTTGGGACAGGGTCCATCTGTAGATACGCAGTATTTT. Translation: CASSLGQGPSVDTQYF. Complete variable domain (other parts from reference TRBV5-1 and TRBJ2-3): KAGVTQTPRYLIKTRGQQVTLSCSPISGHRSVSWYQQTPGQGLQFLFEYFSETQRNKGNFPGRFSGRQFSNSRSEMNVSTLELGDSALYLCASSLGQGPSVDTQYFGPGTRLTVL.

V usage is TRBV4-2 and J usage is TRBJ2-2; D perhaps matches TRBD1 (6 bases). The V gene's germline CDR1 is LGHNA and CDR2 YNFKEQ. This CDR3 spans 15 amino acids. Trimming removed 0 bases from V and 1 base from J, with 6 bases in between. The CDR3 DNA reads as TGTGCCAGCAGCCAAGACAGGGGGAACACCGGGGAGCTGTTTTTT. Encoded protein: CASSQDRGNTGELFF.

The chain joins TRBV6-5 to TRBJ2-2; D is undetermined. CDR3 length: 11 amino acids. V was shortened by 7 bases and J by 0 bases, with 0 bases between the two germline ends. CDR1 is MNHEY and CDR2 is SVGAGI in the germline V gene. Here the CDR3 DNA reads TGTGCCAGCACGAACACCGGGGAGCTGTTTTTT. The encoded protein is CASTNTGELFF.

The J gene is TRBJ1-5, the V gene TRBV7-9; D not certain. The CDR3 length is 13 residues. The germline V and J ends were trimmed by 1 base and 5 bases, with 6 bases remaining between them. CDR1 is SEHNR and CDR2 is FQNEAQ in the germline V gene (reference sequence). CDR3 region: CASSLGSDQPQHF. CDR3 DNA: TGTGCCAGCAGCTTAGGGTCGGATCAGCCCCAGCATTTT.

The gene calls are TRBV12-5 and TRBJ1-4, with D uncertain. The V and J ends lost 3 bases and 6 bases respectively, with 11 bases between them. Germline assignment: CDR1 LGHNT and CDR2 FRNRAP. The CDR3 runs to 14 residues. The CDR3 bases are TGTGCTAGTGGTTTAGGACCCGGAGATGAAAAACTGTTTTTT. It translates to CASGLGPGDEKLFF.

The gene calls are TRBV7-7 and TRBJ2-6, with D hard to call. The CDR3 is 15 residues long. V was pared by 5 bases and J by 4 bases, with 12 bases between. Per germline, CDR1 SSHAT and CDR2 FNYEAQ (reference sequence). Written as DNA, the CDR3 is TGTGCCAGCAGCCCCAGTCTAAAGGGGGCCAACGTCCTGACTTTC. It encodes CASSPSLKGANVLTF.

J is TRBJ1-5 and V is TRBV27, with 9 bases fitting TRBD1. The V gene end was trimmed by 3 bases and the J gene end by 6 bases; junction bases not matched to a gene: 3. Germline CDR1 is MNHEY and CDR2 is SMNVEV (reference sequence). CDR3 length: 14 amino acids. In nucleotides, the CDR3 is TGTGCCAGCAGTTTTGGGACAGGGAGTCAGCCCCAGCATTTT. Translated: CASSFGTGSQPQHF.

J is TRBJ2-1 and V is TRBV29-1; D call uncertain. The CDR3 is made up of 13 amino acids. Trimming shortened V by 3 bases and J by 6 bases, and 12 bases separated the two germline ends. CDR1 is SQVTM, CDR2 ANQGSEA, per germline. CDR3 nucleotides: TGCAGCGTTGACACTGGGCCCACCAATGAGCAGTTCTTC. This codes for CSVDTGPTNEQFF.

The CDR3 region is CSAAGRANPNEQFF. The CDR3 coding sequence is TGCAGCGCCGCGGGGAGGGCCAACCCCAATGAGCAGTTCTTC. The chain joins TRBV29-1 to TRBJ2-1, with 7 nucleotides matching TRBD2. This CDR3 contains 14 residues. Trimming took 7 bases from V and 6 from J; bases not matched to a gene: 12. Germline V gene lookup returns CDR1 SQVTM and CDR2 ANQGSEA.

The V gene is TRBV4-1, the J gene TRBJ2-1, with D perhaps matching TRBD1 (6 bases). Trimming took 1 base from V and 12 from J, leaving 16 bases between them. The CDR3 spans 14 residues. Germline loops: CDR1 MGHRA, CDR2 YSYEKL. The CDR3 is CASSQGPGVKAQFF. The DNA of the CDR3 is TGCGCCAGCAGCCAAGGGCCAGGGGTTAAGGCGCAGTTCTTC.

This rearrangement joins TRBV10-1 to TRBJ1-1; D ambiguous. The CDR3 spans 13 residues. V was trimmed by 4 bases and J by 0 bases, leaving 6 bases between them. Germline CDR1 and CDR2: WNHNN and SYGVQD (reference sequence). The chain's CDR3 is CASSGEMNTEAFF. CDR3 DNA sequence: TGCGCCAGCAGTGGGGAGATGAACACTGAAGCTTTCTTT.

V gene TRBV7-2 combines with J gene TRBJ1-5; D ambiguous. Trimming left V 5 bases short and J 7 bases short, with 21 bases between. The V gene's germline CDR1 is SGHTA and CDR2 FQGNSA. This CDR3 is built from 16 residues. The CDR3 is CASSPWAGPSWQPQHF. CDR3 in DNA: TGTGCCAGCAGCCCATGGGCAGGTCCATCATGGCAGCCCCAGCATTTT.

The chain carries TRBV30 and TRBJ2-7, with D perhaps TRBD1 (6 bases). The V gene's germline CDR1 is GTSNPN and CDR2 SVGIG (reference sequence). Trimming removed 6 bases at V and 4 bases at J, with 16 bases between. The CDR3 has 13 amino acids. The CDR3 loop reads CACTDRQSYEQYF. The CDR3 DNA reads as TGTGCCTGCACGGACAGACAAAGTTACGAGCAGTACTTC.

The chain carries TRBV6-2 or TRBV6-3 and TRBJ1-5; D not certain. Germline V CDR1 and CDR2: MNHEY, SVGEGT. V was trimmed by 6 bases and J by 9 bases, leaving 12 bases between them. There are 12 residues in the CDR3. The CDR3 DNA reads TGTGCCAGCAGCCGTAATCGGTCGCCCCAGCATTTT. Amino acid sequence: CASSRNRSPQHF.

The chain uses TRBV10-3 and TRBJ2-3, with 12 positions matching TRBD2. CDR3 size: 15 residues. Unmatched junction bases numbered 3, after V lost 6 bases and J lost 2 bases. Germline CDR1 ENHRY, CDR2 SYGVKD. The CDR3 nucleotides read TGTGCCATCAGGTCTAGCGGGAGGGACACAGATACGCAGTATTTT. Amino acid sequence: CAIRSSGRDTDTQYF.

The chain has TRBV9 and TRBJ2-1; 8 bases align to TRBD2. V shed 1 base, J shed 3 bases, and the junction held 0 bases outside the gene matches. The CDR3 consists of 14 residues. CDR1 is SGDLS and CDR2 is YYNGEE in the germline V gene. The CDR3 is CASSVSGGYNEQFF. CDR3 nucleotide sequence: TGTGCCAGCAGCGTAAGCGGGGGCTACAATGAGCAGTTCTTC.

V gene TRBV2 combines with J gene TRBJ1-1, with a weak D call TRBD1 (5 bases). In germline, CDR1 is SNHLY, CDR2 FYNNEI. Trimming removed 6 bases at V and 4 bases at J, with 18 bases between. This CDR3 is 15 amino acids long. The DNA of the CDR3 is TGTGCCAGCAGAGTCGGGATAGGGGTTGGCACTGAAGCTTTCTTT. It specifies CASRVGIGVGTEAFF.

The V call is TRBV6-5, the J call TRBJ1-1; D is possibly TRBD1 (6 bases). Trimming left V 5 bases short and J 11 bases short, with 18 bases between. The CDR3 has 13 residues. Germline assignment: CDR1 MNHEY and CDR2 SVGAGI. In DNA form, the CDR3 reads TGTGCCAGCAGTCCCCTCTCACAGAGGGGGGCTTTCTTT. It is translated as CASSPLSQRGAFF.

The rearrangement joins TRBV4-2 to TRBJ1-5; D gene uncertain. Trimming left V 0 bases short and J 2 bases short, with 8 bases between. This CDR3 comprises 15 residues. CDR1 and CDR2 (germline): LGHNA, YNFKEQ. CDR3 residues: CASSQEPGRNQPQHF. Written as DNA, the CDR3 is TGTGCCAGCAGCCAAGAACCAGGCCGCAATCAGCCCCAGCATTTT.

This chain uses TRBV2 with TRBJ2-7; D may be TRBD1 (7 bases). V was trimmed by 6 bases and J by 2 bases, leaving 17 bases between them. The germline V gene has CDR1 SNHLY and CDR2 FYNNEI. The CDR3 has 15 amino acids. The CDR3 protein is CASRGLDRQPYEQYF. The DNA of the CDR3 is TGTGCCAGCAGGGGACTGGACAGGCAGCCCTACGAGCAGTACTTC.

V gene TRBV4-3 combines with J gene TRBJ1-2, with 11 nucleotides matching TRBD1. V shed 3 bases and J 3 bases; nucleotides not matched to a gene: 6. The V gene's germline CDR1 is LGHNA and CDR2 YSLEER. The CDR3 has 16 residues. The CDR3 loop is CASSQHPGQGDYGYTF. The DNA for the CDR3 is TGCGCCAGCAGCCAGCACCCGGGACAGGGGGACTATGGCTACACCTTC.